Below are 28 T cell receptor beta chains sequenced from a single sample in a study of beta chain features in type 1 diabetes. As every portion of the isolated RNA was reverse transcribed, the sequencing read expressed TCRB transcripts. TCRdb's copy holds only in-frame clones and misses some; the assay was immunoSEQ multiplex PCR. The data hold a few hundred thousand clones, with 27% observed a single time. Sequencing was performed on central memory CD4+ T cells from blood. The source is a man aged 30-40 years in good health.

The V gene is TRBV7-2, the J gene TRBJ2-5; TRBD2 matches 7 bases. Trimming removed 5 bases from V and 4 bases from J; junction bases left unmatched: 7. This CDR3 is built from 14 residues. CDR1 and CDR2 (germline): SGHTA, FQGNSA. The CDR3 region is CASSPQIAGETQYF. The CDR3 DNA is TGTGCCAGCAGCCCCCAAATAGCGGGAGAGACCCAGTACTTC.

This clone was seen a handful of times. The chain's CDR3 is CASSLDYPADTQYF. For the CDR3, the DNA is TGTGCCAGCAGCTTGGACTACCCTGCAGATACGCAGTATTTT. The chain links TRBV5-4 to TRBJ2-3; no firm D call. The CDR3 spans 14 residues. Per germline, CDR1 SGHNT and CDR2 YYREEE (reference sequence). Trimming shortened V by 0 bases and J by 4 bases, and 9 bases separated the two germline ends.

The rearrangement joins TRBV11-2 to TRBJ2-7, with 14 bases identical to TRBD2. Germline V gene lookup returns CDR1 SGHAT and CDR2 FQNNGV. The CDR3 is 16 residues long. The V segment lost 4 bases and the J segment 4 bases; nucleotides outside the gene matches: 6. This chain's CDR3 is CASSSGTSGREYEQYF. The CDR3 DNA is TGTGCCAGCAGCTCCGGGACTAGCGGGAGAGAGTACGAGCAGTACTTC. Variable domain in full (rest from reference TRBV11-2 and TRBJ2-7): EAGVAQSPRYKIIEKRQSVAFWCNPISGHATLYWYQQILGQGPKLLIQFQNNGVVDDSQLPKDRFSAERLKGVDSTLKIQPAKLEDSAVYLCASSSGTSGREYEQYFGPGTRLTVT.

The V and J genes are TRBV21-1 and TRBJ1-2. TRBV21-1 is flagged as a pseudogene. The CDR3 consists of 12 residues. The CDR3 here is CASSERPVGYTF. The CDR3 DNA reads TGTGCCAGCAGCGAACGTCCGGTTGGCTACACCTTC.

The table lists this clone with a count of one. The chain carries TRBV6-5 and TRBJ2-1, with TRBD1 as a possible D gene (6 bases). Germline assignment: CDR1 MNHEY and CDR2 SVGAGI. The ends were cut back, 8 bases at V and 9 bases at J, with 14 bases in the middle. The length of the CDR3 is 12 residues. The CDR3 coding sequence is TGTGCCAGCGGCAGGGGAGTGGCTGAGCAGTTCTTC. It encodes CASGRGVAEQFF.

This clone was recorded a few times. The CDR3 region is CASSQGREQFF. The CDR3, as DNA: TGTGCCAGCAGCCAGGGGCGTGAGCAGTTCTTC. This chain links TRBV14 with TRBJ2-1; TRBD1 might be the D (5 bases). Germline values: CDR1 SGHDN, CDR2 FVKESK. The CDR3 has 11 residues. V lost 3 bases to trimming and J lost 9 bases, with 6 bases between them.

The chain is built from TRBV30 and TRBJ1-1; 9 bases line up with TRBD1. The CDR3 is 14 residues long. The trim removed 2 bases at V and 0 bases at J, leaving 1 base unmatched. Germline values: CDR1 GTSNPN, CDR2 SVGIG (reference sequence). This chain's CDR3 is CAWSRQGVNTEAFF. The DNA for the CDR3 is TGTGCCTGGAGTCGACAGGGGGTGAACACTGAAGCTTTCTTT.

This clone appeared a few times. The chain carries TRBV7-2 and TRBJ2-7; perhaps D is TRBD1 or TRBD2 (5 bases each). Trimming cost V 2 bases and J 3 bases, with 11 bases left between them. The CDR3 has 14 amino acids. Germline V gives CDR1 SGHTA, CDR2 FQGNSA. CDR3 sequence (DNA): TGTGCCAGCAGCTTAAGCTGGGACCACTACGAGCAGTACTTC. Its translation is CASSLSWDHYEQYF.

The chain recombines TRBV7-2 with TRBJ2-3, with unresolved D. Germline V gene data show CDR1 as SGHTA and CDR2 as FQGNSA. The CDR3 loop spans 15 amino acids. The V end lost 1 base, the J end lost 2 bases, and 10 bases lay between the germline ends. CDR3 loop: CASSLVRSHTDTQYF. The CDR3 DNA sequence: TGTGCCAGCAGCTTAGTCCGGAGTCACACAGATACGCAGTATTTT.

The DNA for the CDR3 is TGTGCCAGCAGCTCGGGACTAGCCTACAATGAGCAGTTCTTC. This codes for CASSSGLAYNEQFF. The rearrangement joins TRBV7-2 to TRBJ2-1, with TRBD2 matching 8 bases. Germline CDR1 SGHTA, CDR2 FQGNSA. CDR3 length equals 14 residues. J gave up 2 bases and V 4 bases, and 1 base lay outside the gene matches. Together with reference TRBV7-2 and TRBJ2-1, the CDR3 gives the full variable domain: GAGVSQSPSNKVTEKGKDVELRCDPISGHTALYWYRQSLGQGLEFLIYFQGNSAPDKSGLPSDRFSAERTGGSVSTLTIQRTQQEDSAVYLCASSSGLAYNEQFFGPGTRLTVL.

A few counts support this clone. The chain uses TRBV30 and TRBJ2-3; D unclear. Trimming stripped 3 bases from V and 4 bases from J, with 14 bases between. Germline CDR1 GTSNPN, CDR2 SVGIG (reference sequence). The CDR3 runs to 14 residues. CDR3 protein: CAWSRPDVSDTQYF. The CDR3 DNA reads TGTGCCTGGAGCCGCCCGGACGTATCAGATACGCAGTATTTT.

The J gene is TRBJ2-7, the V gene TRBV5-1; 9 bases match TRBD1. Germline V lookup: CDR1 SGHRS, CDR2 YFSETQ. The CDR3 spans 14 residues. V dropped 4 bases and J dropped 6; count of bases not matched to a gene: 8. The CDR3 protein is CASSANRGQGEQYF. DNA of the CDR3: TGCGCCAGCAGCGCAAACAGGGGGCAAGGCGAGCAGTACTTC. The full variable domain, in which reference TRBV5-1 and TRBJ2-7 provide the parts outside the CDR3, is KAGVTQTPRYLIKTRGQQVTLSCSPISGHRSVSWYQQTPGQGLQFLFEYFSETQRNKGNFPGRFSGRQFSNSRSEMNVSTLELGDSALYLCASSANRGQGEQYFGPGTRLTVT.

This clone was seen a few times. The chain combines TRBV6-1 with TRBJ2-1; the D gene is possibly TRBD2 (7 bases). CDR3 length: 15 residues. The V end lost 0 bases, the J end lost 9 bases, and 15 bases lay between the germline ends. Germline CDR1 and CDR2: MNHNS and SASEGT. The CDR3 sequence: CASSEASGGGGEQFF. The DNA for the CDR3 is TGTGCCAGCAGTGAAGCCTCTGGGGGGGGCGGTGAGCAGTTCTTC.

This clone was recorded once. This chain uses TRBV5-4 with TRBJ2-5; a weak D match, TRBD1 (5 bases). CDR1 is SGHNT, CDR2 YYREEE, per germline (reference sequence). V lost 4 bases and J 7 bases, leaving 14 bases between the germline ends. The CDR3 runs 13 residues. CDR3 in amino acids: CASSPSNRGTQYF. DNA of the CDR3: TGTGCCAGCAGCCCGTCCAATAGGGGGACCCAGTACTTC.

The rearrangement joins TRBV6-1 to TRBJ2-7; D is perhaps TRBD1 or TRBD2 (5 bases each). The germline V gene has CDR1 MNHNS and CDR2 SASEGT. The CDR3 covers 15 residues. V gave up 6 bases and J gave up 2 bases, with 17 bases separating them. The CDR3 nucleotides are TGTGCCAGCAGAAAAGGGACCGACGGGACCTACGAGCAGTACTTC. Its translation: CASRKGTDGTYEQYF.

This chain uses TRBV6-5 with TRBJ2-1; 8 nucleotides line up with TRBD2. CDR1 and CDR2 from the germline V gene are MNHEY and SVGAGI. After removal of 4 bases from V and 2 bases from J, the junction contained 4 bases not matched to a gene. The length of the CDR3 is 15 residues. CDR3 region: CASSSAGLAYNEQFF. The CDR3, as DNA: TGTGCCAGCAGTTCCGCGGGACTAGCCTACAATGAGCAGTTCTTC.

This clone was detected only a few times. The chain carries TRBV29-1 and TRBJ2-2; 10 bases are a match to TRBD1. The junction had 6 bases not matched to a gene; V was cut back by 7 bases and J by 4 bases. Germline values: CDR1 SQVTM, CDR2 ANQGSEA. This CDR3 is built from 14 residues. Here the CDR3 reads CSAERTGGTGELFF. The CDR3 bases are TGCAGCGCCGAGAGGACAGGGGGCACCGGGGAGCTGTTTTTT.

This clone was detected only a few times. The chain has TRBV6-5 and TRBJ1-1, with D possibly being TRBD1 (6 bases). Germline V CDR1 and CDR2: MNHEY, SVGAGI. The CDR3 has 15 amino acids. The V and J ends lost 6 bases and 5 bases respectively, with 19 bases between them. CDR3 bases: TGTGCCAGCAGACAGCTACAGGGTAGGGGAACTGAAGCTTTCTTT. Encoded protein: CASRQLQGRGTEAFF.

The chain has TRBV7-9 and TRBJ1-2, with D maybe TRBD1 (6 bases). The CDR3 is 13 amino acids. The ends were cut back, 4 bases at V and 4 bases at J, with 10 bases in the middle. From germline, CDR1 is SEHNR and CDR2 FQNEAQ (reference sequence). The CDR3 loop reads CASSSRTVYGYTF. DNA for the CDR3: TGTGCCAGCAGCTCTCGGACAGTCTATGGCTACACCTTC.

The gene calls are TRBV5-4 and TRBJ2-7; 8 bases are a match to TRBD1. The CDR3 runs to 14 residues. Per the germline V gene, CDR1 is SGHNT and CDR2 is YYREEE (reference sequence). Germline trimming cut 4 bases from V and 0 bases from J; bases unmatched to any gene: 3. DNA of the CDR3: TGTGCCAGCAGCAGGACAGGGCGCTCCTACGAGCAGTACTTC. As protein: CASSRTGRSYEQYF.

A few counts support this clone. The gene calls are TRBV5-4 and TRBJ2-5; D remains unclear. CDR1 is SGHNT, CDR2 YYREEE, per germline (reference sequence). The CDR3 is 14 residues long. The V end was cut by 0 bases, the J end by 1 base, with 7 bases between. CDR3 in DNA: TGTGCCAGCAGCTTGGGCGCGACCCAAGAGACCCAGTACTTC. Its translation: CASSLGATQETQYF.

The table lists this clone with many counts. The CDR3 DNA reads as TGCAGCGTTCCCTCGGACAGGGGGCTTGGCAAAAACATTCAGTACTTC. This gives the protein CSVPSDRGLGKNIQYF. This chain joins TRBV29-1 and TRBJ2-4, with 11 bases aligning to TRBD1. The CDR3 totals 16 residues. Germline values: CDR1 SQVTM, CDR2 ANQGSEA. The V segment lost 5 bases and the J segment 3 bases; nucleotides outside the gene matches: 9.

This clone was seen at least ten times. The chain recombines TRBV14 with TRBJ1-6; D remains ambiguous. In germline, CDR1 is SGHDN, CDR2 FVKESK. The CDR3 runs to 15 residues. V lost 3 bases and J lost 9, with 15 bases in between. CDR3 protein: CASSQMGFGRSPLHF. The CDR3 region has the DNA TGTGCCAGCAGCCAGATGGGATTTGGGCGTTCACCCCTCCACTTT.

This clone appeared many times. The chain joins TRBV2 to TRBJ1-1, with D hard to call. V gave up 3 bases and J gave up 0 bases, with 8 bases separating them. Germline assignment: CDR1 SNHLY and CDR2 FYNNEI. The CDR3 consists of 14 residues. The CDR3 loop reads CASSDVDLNTEAFF. In DNA, the CDR3 is TGTGCCAGCAGTGATGTAGACCTGAACACTGAAGCTTTCTTT.

This chain connects TRBV7-2 to TRBJ2-1; 10 nucleotides match TRBD2. Trimming removed 5 bases from V and 4 bases from J; junction bases left unmatched: 8. The CDR3 loop spans 16 amino acids. Germline lookup yields CDR1 SGHTA and CDR2 FQGNSA. CDR3 amino acids: CASSKLAGGPYNEQFF. In nucleotides, the CDR3 is TGTGCCAGCAGCAAATTAGCGGGGGGCCCTTACAATGAGCAGTTCTTC.

The CDR3 DNA follows: TGTGCCAGCAGCACCGACAGGAGCTCCTACAATGAGCAGTTCTTC. It encodes CASSTDRSSYNEQFF. This chain joins TRBV27 and TRBJ2-1; possibly TRBD1 for D (6 bases). CDR1 and CDR2 (germline): MNHEY, SMNVEV (reference sequence). Trimming stripped 6 bases from V and 0 bases from J, with 12 bases between. CDR3 length: 15 amino acids.

A few counts support this clone. The CDR3 is CSVKGTGYEQYF. The CDR3 bases are TGCAGCGTGAAGGGGACAGGATACGAGCAGTACTTC. The chain carries TRBV29-1 and TRBJ2-7; the match to TRBD1 covers 8 bases. Germline values: CDR1 SQVTM, CDR2 ANQGSEA. The CDR3 consists of 12 residues. The V and J ends lost 6 bases and 4 bases, in that order; junction bases with no gene match: 5.

The CDR3 nucleotides are TGTGCCAGTAGTATAAGTAGCGGGAGTCCCTACAATGAGCAGTTCTTC. Encoded protein: CASSISSGSPYNEQFF. The rearrangement links TRBV19 to TRBJ2-1, with 9 bases fitting TRBD2. CDR1 is LNHDA, CDR2 SQIVND, per germline (reference sequence). This CDR3 is 16 amino acids long. V lost 2 bases to trimming and J lost 2 bases; unmatched junction nucleotides: 4.